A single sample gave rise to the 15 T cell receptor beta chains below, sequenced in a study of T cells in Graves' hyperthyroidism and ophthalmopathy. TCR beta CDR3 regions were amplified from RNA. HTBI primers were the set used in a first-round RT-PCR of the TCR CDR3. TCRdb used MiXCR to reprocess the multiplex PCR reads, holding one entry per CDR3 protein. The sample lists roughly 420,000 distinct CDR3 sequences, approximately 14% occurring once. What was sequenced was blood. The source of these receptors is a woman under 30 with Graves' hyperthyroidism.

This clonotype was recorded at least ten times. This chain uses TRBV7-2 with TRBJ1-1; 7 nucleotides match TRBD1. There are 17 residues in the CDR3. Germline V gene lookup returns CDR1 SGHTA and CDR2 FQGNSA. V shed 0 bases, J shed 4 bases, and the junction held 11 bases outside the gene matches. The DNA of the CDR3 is TGTGCCAGCAGCTTAGCGCTGGGGGCTCAGGGGGTCACTGAAGCTTTCTTT. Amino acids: CASSLALGAQGVTEAFF.

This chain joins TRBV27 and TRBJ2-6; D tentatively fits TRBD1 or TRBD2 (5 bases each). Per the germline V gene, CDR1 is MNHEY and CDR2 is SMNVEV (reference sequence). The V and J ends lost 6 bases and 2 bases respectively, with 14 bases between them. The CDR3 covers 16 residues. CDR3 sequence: CASSSPWGTGANVLTF. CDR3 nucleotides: TGTGCCAGCAGCTCCCCTTGGGGGACTGGGGCCAACGTCCTGACTTTC.

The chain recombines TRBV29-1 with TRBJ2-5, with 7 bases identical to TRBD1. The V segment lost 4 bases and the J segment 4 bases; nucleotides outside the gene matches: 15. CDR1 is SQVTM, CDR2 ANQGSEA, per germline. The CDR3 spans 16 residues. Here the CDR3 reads CSVGKGRSPGGETQYF. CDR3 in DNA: TGCAGCGTTGGTAAGGGGCGGTCCCCAGGGGGAGAGACCCAGTACTTC.

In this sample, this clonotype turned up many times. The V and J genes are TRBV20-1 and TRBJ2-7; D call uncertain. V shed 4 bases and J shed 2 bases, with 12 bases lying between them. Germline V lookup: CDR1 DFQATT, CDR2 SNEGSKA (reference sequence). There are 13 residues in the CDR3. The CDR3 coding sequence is TGCAGTGCTATGACCGACGTTGCCTACGAGCAGTACTTC. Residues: CSAMTDVAYEQYF.

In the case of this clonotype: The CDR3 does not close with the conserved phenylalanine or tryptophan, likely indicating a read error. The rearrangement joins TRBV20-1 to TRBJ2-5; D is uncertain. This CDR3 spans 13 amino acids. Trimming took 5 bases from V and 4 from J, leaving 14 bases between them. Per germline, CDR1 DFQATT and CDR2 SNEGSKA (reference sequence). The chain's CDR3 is CSAPQLGLETQYS. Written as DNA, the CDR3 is TGCAGTGCTCCCCAGCTAGGGCTAGAGACCCAGTACTCC.

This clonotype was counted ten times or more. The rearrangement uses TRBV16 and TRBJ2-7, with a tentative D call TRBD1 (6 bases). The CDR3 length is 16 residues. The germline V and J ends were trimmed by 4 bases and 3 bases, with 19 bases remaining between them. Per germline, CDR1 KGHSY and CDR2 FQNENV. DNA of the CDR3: TGTGCCAGCAGCCCTAGGGCAGGGGAAGGTCGCTACGAGCAGTACTTC. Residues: CASSPRAGEGRYEQYF.

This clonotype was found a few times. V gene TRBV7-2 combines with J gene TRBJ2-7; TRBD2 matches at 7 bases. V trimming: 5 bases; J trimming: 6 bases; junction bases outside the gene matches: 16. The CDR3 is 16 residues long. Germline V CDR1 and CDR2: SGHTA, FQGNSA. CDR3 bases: TGTGCCAGCAGCCCACTCTCCGGGACTACGATCGGCGAGCAGTACTTC. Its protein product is CASSPLSGTTIGEQYF.

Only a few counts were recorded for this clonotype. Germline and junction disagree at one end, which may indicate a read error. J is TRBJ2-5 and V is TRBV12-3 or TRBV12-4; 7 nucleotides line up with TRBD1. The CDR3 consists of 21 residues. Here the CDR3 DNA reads TGTGCCAGCAGTTCTGCCTTGGGGGCGACTGATGGGACAGAGTACCAAGAGACCCAGTGCTTC. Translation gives CASSSALGATDGTEYQETQCF.

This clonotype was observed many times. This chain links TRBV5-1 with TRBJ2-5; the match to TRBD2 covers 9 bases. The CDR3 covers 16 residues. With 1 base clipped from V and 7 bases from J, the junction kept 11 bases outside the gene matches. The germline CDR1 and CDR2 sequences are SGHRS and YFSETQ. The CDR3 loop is CASSLRAGGPSGTQYF. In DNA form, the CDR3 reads TGCGCCAGCAGCTTGAGAGCGGGGGGCCCTTCGGGGACCCAGTACTTC.

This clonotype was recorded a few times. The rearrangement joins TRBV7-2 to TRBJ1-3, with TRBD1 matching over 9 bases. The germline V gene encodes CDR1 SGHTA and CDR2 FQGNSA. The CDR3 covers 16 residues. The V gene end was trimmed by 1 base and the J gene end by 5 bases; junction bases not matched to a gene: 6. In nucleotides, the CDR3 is TGTGCCAGCAGCTTAGTTATGGGGACAGGGCGAAACACCATATATTTT. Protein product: CASSLVMGTGRNTIYF.

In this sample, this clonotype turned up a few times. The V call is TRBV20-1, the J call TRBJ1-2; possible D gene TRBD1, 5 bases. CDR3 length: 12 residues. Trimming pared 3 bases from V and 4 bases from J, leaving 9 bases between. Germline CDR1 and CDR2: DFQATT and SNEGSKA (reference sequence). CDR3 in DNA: TGCAGTGCTAGGGGGCGCGGCTATGGCTACACCTTC. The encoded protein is CSARGRGYGYTF.

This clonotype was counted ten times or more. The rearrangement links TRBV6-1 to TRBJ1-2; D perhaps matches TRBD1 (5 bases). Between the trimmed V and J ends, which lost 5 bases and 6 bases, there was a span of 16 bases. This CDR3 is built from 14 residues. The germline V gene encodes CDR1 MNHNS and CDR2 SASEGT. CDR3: CASSYARTTDGYTF. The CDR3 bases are TGTGCCAGCAGTTACGCGCGGACAACAGATGGCTACACCTTC.

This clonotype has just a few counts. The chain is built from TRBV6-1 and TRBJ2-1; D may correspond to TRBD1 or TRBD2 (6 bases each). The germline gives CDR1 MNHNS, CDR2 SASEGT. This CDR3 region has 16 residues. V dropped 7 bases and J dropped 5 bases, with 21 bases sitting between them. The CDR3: CASNTRPGGQNNEQFF. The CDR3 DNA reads TGTGCCAGCAACACCCGGCCCGGGGGCCAAAACAATGAGCAGTTCTTC.

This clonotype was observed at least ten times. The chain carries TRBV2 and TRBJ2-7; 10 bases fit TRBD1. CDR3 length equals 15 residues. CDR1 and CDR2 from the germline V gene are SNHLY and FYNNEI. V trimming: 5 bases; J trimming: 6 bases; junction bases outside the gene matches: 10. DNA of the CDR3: TGTGCCAGCAGTACGACCGGGACAGGGGCCCTCGAGCAGTACTTC. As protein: CASSTTGTGALEQYF.

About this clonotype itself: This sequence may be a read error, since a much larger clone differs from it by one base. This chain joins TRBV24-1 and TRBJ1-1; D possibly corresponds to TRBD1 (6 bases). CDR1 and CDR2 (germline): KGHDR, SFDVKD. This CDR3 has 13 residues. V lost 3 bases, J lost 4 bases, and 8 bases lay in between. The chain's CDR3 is CATSDPGVTEAFF. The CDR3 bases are TGTGCCACCAGTGATCCAGGGGTCACTGAAGCTTTCTTT.